This T cell receptor beta chain emerged from a study of cytomegalovirus exposure and HLA in healthy donors. This clone turned up a few times. Its antigen remains unidentified. V shed 6 bases, J shed 3 bases, and the junction held 7 bases outside the gene matches. CDR1 MNHEY and CDR2 SVGAGI come from the germline V gene. The CDR3 loop spans 14 amino acids. Points from the study as a whole: Later analysis identified about 18,000 TCR beta sequences associated with HLA alleles, using a false discovery rate threshold of 0.05.

60 Vbeta and 13 Jbeta primers were used in PCR. Sequencing was performed with immunoSEQ multiplex PCR; in TCRdb, only in-frame clones are kept and a portion is missing. Of under 150,000 clones detected, about 79% appear once; the ten largest clones hold approximately 2.4%. The sample was PBMCs. The chain uses TRBV6-5 and TRBJ2-7, with 8 bases aligning to TRBD1. The TCR sequence derives from a male donor in good health and CMV-seronegative. The CDR3 reads CASRGRDRLYEQYF. The CDR3 DNA is TGTGCCAGCAGGGGCCGGGACAGGCTCTACGAGCAGTACTTC.